Below, 19 T cell receptor beta chains from the same sample are listed, as sequenced in a study of spatial heterogeneity in lung cancer. Time point reported: sample taken at primary tumor resection. No cells were sorted before sequencing. The whole RNA sequenced was extracted from tumor, nontumor lung or frozen PBMC. MiXCR, run by TCRdb on the 5' RACE reads, gives a single entry per CDR3 protein. The top ten hold under 5.5% of the sample, which has about 82,000 distinct CDR3 sequences, around an eighth seen once. Specimen: PBMCs, collected at surgery. The receptor set was obtained from a male donor with early-stage non-small cell lung cancer.

This clonotype has at least ten counts. The rearrangement links TRBV6-1 to TRBJ2-6; no firm D call. This CDR3 region has 16 residues. The germline gives CDR1 MNHNS, CDR2 SASEGT. Trimming removed 4 bases at V and 4 bases at J, with 14 bases between. The CDR3 DNA sequence: TGTGCCAGCAGTGTTAGAAAGGTCTACGGGGCCAACGTCCTGACTTTC. Encoded protein: CASSVRKVYGANVLTF.

This clonotype was seen a handful of times. The chain is built from TRBV10-3 and TRBJ2-3; TRBD2 aligns across 10 bases. This CDR3 spans 14 amino acids. Germline lookup yields CDR1 ENHRY and CDR2 SYGVKD. V was pared by 10 bases and J by 3 bases, with 7 bases of the junction left unmatched. The CDR3 sequence is CATSLAGDTDTQYF. CDR3 bases: TGTGCCACTTCTCTAGCGGGGGATACAGATACGCAGTATTTT.

This clonotype was seen more than once but under ten times. The V gene is TRBV5-4, the J gene TRBJ2-6, with D perhaps TRBD1 or TRBD2 (6 bases each). CDR3 length: 16 residues. CDR1 and CDR2 (germline): SGHNT, YYREEE (reference sequence). V dropped 4 bases and J dropped 3 bases, with 14 bases sitting between them. CDR3 nucleotides: TGTGCCAGCAGCGAGTCGGGGGCGCGTGGGGCCAACGTCCTGACTTTC. Protein sequence: CASSESGARGANVLTF.

This clonotype has just a few counts. The chain links TRBV30 to TRBJ1-3; D gene uncertain. Germline CDR1 is GTSNPN and CDR2 is SVGIG (reference sequence). The CDR3 has 15 residues. Deletions cut 2 bases from V and 0 bases from J, with 11 bases between. The CDR3 loop reads CAWSSGPSSGNTIYF. For the CDR3, the DNA is TGTGCCTGGAGTTCCGGGCCTTCCTCTGGAAACACCATATATTTT.

This clonotype was recorded at least ten times. V gene TRBV5-4 combines with J gene TRBJ2-7; a possible D gene is TRBD2 (6 bases). This CDR3 region has 12 residues. The germline V gene has CDR1 SGHNT and CDR2 YYREEE (reference sequence). Trimming removed 4 bases from V and 3 bases from J, with 8 bases in between. This CDR3 is CASSTGSYEQYF. In DNA, the CDR3 is TGTGCCAGCAGCACCGGGAGCTACGAGCAGTACTTC.

The rearrangement links TRBV19 to TRBJ2-6; 12 nucleotides agree with TRBD1. The V segment lost 5 bases and the J segment 2 bases; nucleotides outside the gene matches: 7. Germline loops: CDR1 LNHDA, CDR2 SQIVND (reference sequence). This CDR3 is 18 amino acids long. The CDR3 nucleotides are TGTGCCAGTAGTCCCGGGGGGACAGGGGGCGCTGGGGCCAACGTCCTGACTTTC. Protein product: CASSPGGTGGAGANVLTF.

This clonotype was counted a few times. The chain links TRBV2 to TRBJ2-3; TRBD2 aligns across 11 bases. J lost 10 bases, V lost 1 base, and 1 base had no gene match. Germline assignment: CDR1 SNHLY and CDR2 FYNNEI. The CDR3 spans 13 residues. CDR3 in amino acids: CASSEELAGAQYF. CDR3 nucleotide sequence: TGTGCCAGCAGTGAAGAACTAGCGGGGGCGCAGTATTTT.

This clonotype was observed a few times. The chain uses TRBV11-2 and TRBJ1-1; D is perhaps TRBD1 (5 bases). Germline CDR1 is SGHAT and CDR2 is FQNNGV. There are 14 residues in the CDR3. V lost 5 bases and J lost 1, with 11 bases in between. CDR3 amino acids: CASSLDIQNTEAFF. The CDR3 DNA reads as TGTGCCAGCAGCCTGGACATCCAGAACACTGAAGCTTTCTTT. Based on the CDR3 plus reference TRBV11-2 and TRBJ1-1, the full variable domain is EAGVAQSPRYKIIEKRQSVAFWCNPISGHATLYWYQQILGQGPKLLIQFQNNGVVDDSQLPKDRFSAERLKGVDSTLKIQPAKLEDSAVYLCASSLDIQNTEAFFGQGTRLTVV.

This clonotype has just a few counts. This chain connects TRBV15 to TRBJ1-2, with a possible D match to TRBD1 (6 bases). Per germline, CDR1 LNHNV and CDR2 YYDKDF (reference sequence). This CDR3 contains 15 residues. V shed 5 bases and J shed 2 bases, with 15 bases lying between them. This CDR3 reads CATSPGRGRNYGYTF. DNA for the CDR3: TGTGCCACCAGCCCCGGCCGGGGGCGGAACTATGGCTACACCTTC.

This CDR3 is CASSRDRERNQPQHF. The CDR3 coding sequence is TGTGCCAGCAGTAGGGACAGGGAGAGAAATCAGCCCCAGCATTTT. The rearrangement uses TRBV6-5 and TRBJ1-5; 9 bases are shared with TRBD1. Germline loops: CDR1 MNHEY, CDR2 SVGAGI. The CDR3 covers 15 residues. The trim removed 5 bases at V and 4 bases at J, leaving 6 bases unmatched.

V usage is TRBV20-1 and J usage is TRBJ1-1; no definite D call. Germline V gene sequence: CDR1 DFQATT, CDR2 SNEGSKA (reference sequence). The V and J ends lost 4 bases and 4 bases respectively, with 16 bases between them. This CDR3 is built from 14 residues. The CDR3 sequence: CSATGGEGGTEAFF. CDR3 nucleotide sequence: TGCAGTGCTACGGGCGGGGAGGGAGGCACTGAAGCTTTCTTT.

The chain employs TRBV29-1 and TRBJ2-7; 10 nucleotides align to TRBD2. Germline CDR1 and CDR2: SQVTM and ANQGSEA. The CDR3 covers 15 residues. The V segment lost 0 bases and the J segment 2 bases; nucleotides outside the gene matches: 4. The CDR3 DNA follows: TGCAGCGTTGAAGATTTGAGCGGGAGGGCCTACGAGCAGTACTTC. As protein: CSVEDLSGRAYEQYF.

This clonotype was counted many times. The V call is TRBV7-3, the J call TRBJ2-3; D may be TRBD2 (5 bases). Trimming removed 3 bases from V and 0 bases from J, with 13 bases in between. CDR1 and CDR2 from the germline V gene are SGHTA and FQGTGA. The CDR3 spans 16 residues. This CDR3 reads CASSFGSSPSTDTQYF. The CDR3 DNA reads TGTGCCAGCAGCTTTGGGAGTTCCCCTAGCACAGATACGCAGTATTTT. Based on the CDR3 plus reference TRBV7-3 and TRBJ2-3, the full variable domain is GAGVSQTPSNKVTEKGKYVELRCDPISGHTALYWYRQSLGQGPEFLIYFQGTGAADDSGLPNDRFFAVRPEGSVSTLKIQRTERGDSAVYLCASSFGSSPSTDTQYFGPGTRLTVL.

There are a few counts of this clonotype. The chain combines TRBV5-4 with TRBJ2-5, with 7 bases matching TRBD1. The CDR3 spans 14 residues. V gave up 5 bases and J gave up 4 bases; unmatched junction bases: 8. Germline loops: CDR1 SGHNT, CDR2 YYREEE (reference sequence). The CDR3 is CASRPQGSRETQYF. The CDR3, as DNA: TGTGCCAGCAGACCACAGGGGAGCAGAGAGACCCAGTACTTC.

This clonotype was detected a few times. V is TRBV3-1 and J is TRBJ2-5; 7 bases align to TRBD2. CDR3 size: 14 residues. Trimming removed 0 bases from V and 7 bases from J; junction bases left unmatched: 5. CDR1 and CDR2 (germline): LGHDT, YNNKEL (reference sequence). The CDR3 DNA follows: TGTGCCAGCAGCCAAGATAGGTCGGGGGGGACCCAGTACTTC. Protein: CASSQDRSGGTQYF.

The chain couples TRBV20-1 to TRBJ2-3, with 14 nucleotides matching TRBD2. V shed 3 bases and J 2 bases; nucleotides not matched to a gene: 10. CDR3 length: 18 amino acids. Germline V gene data show CDR1 as DFQATT and CDR2 as SNEGSKA (reference sequence). CDR3 loop: CSARGTSGGIPHTDTQYF. For the CDR3, the DNA is TGCAGTGCTAGGGGGACTAGCGGGGGCATCCCTCACACAGATACGCAGTATTTT.

This clonotype has just a few counts. The J gene is TRBJ2-1, the V gene TRBV3-1; 7 bases are a match to TRBD2. The CDR3 consists of 17 residues. Losses at the gene ends were 0 bases for V and 3 bases for J; bases not matched to a gene: 8. CDR1 and CDR2 from the germline V gene are LGHDT and YNNKEL (reference sequence). CDR3 residues: CASSQDLAVPIYNEQFF. Written as DNA, the CDR3 is TGTGCCAGCAGCCAAGATCTAGCGGTCCCCATCTACAATGAGCAGTTCTTC.

The CDR3 region has the DNA TGTGCCAGCAGCTCCCGCGCCATCACAGATACGCAGTATTTT. Amino acids: CASSSRAITDTQYF. The rearrangement links TRBV7-2 to TRBJ2-3; D gene ambiguous. This CDR3 contains 14 residues. V was trimmed by 4 bases and J by 2 bases, leaving 10 bases between them. Germline V lookup: CDR1 SGHTA, CDR2 FQGNSA.

The chain has TRBV28 and TRBJ2-2; D remains ambiguous. V dropped 3 bases and J dropped 0 bases, with 11 bases sitting between them. CDR1 and CDR2 (germline): MDHEN, SYDVKM. The CDR3 sequence is 16 residues long. The CDR3 DNA reads as TGTGCCAGCAGTTTGCAGGTCACGGCGAACACCGGGGAGCTGTTTTTT. It yields the protein CASSLQVTANTGELFF.